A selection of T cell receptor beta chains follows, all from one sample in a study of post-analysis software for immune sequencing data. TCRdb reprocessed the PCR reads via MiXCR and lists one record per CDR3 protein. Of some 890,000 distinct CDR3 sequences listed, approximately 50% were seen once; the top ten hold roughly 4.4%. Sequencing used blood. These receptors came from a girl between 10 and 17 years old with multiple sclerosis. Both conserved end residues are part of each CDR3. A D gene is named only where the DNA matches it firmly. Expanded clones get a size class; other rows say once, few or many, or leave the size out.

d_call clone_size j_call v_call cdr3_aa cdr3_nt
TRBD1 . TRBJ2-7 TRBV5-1 CASSLQGQRSNEQYF TGCGCCAGTTCGCTACAGGGACAGCGGAGCAACGAGCAGTACTTC
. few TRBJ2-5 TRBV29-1 CSAKPPGETQYF TGCAGCGCCAAGCCGCCCGGGGAGACCCAGTACTTC
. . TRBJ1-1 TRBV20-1 CSARANGVTEAFF TGCAGTGCTAGAGCGAACGGCGTTACTGAAGCTTTCTTT
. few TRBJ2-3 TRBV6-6 CASSYSGEADTQYF TGTGCCAGCAGTTACTCCGGCGAAGCAGATACGCAGTATTTT
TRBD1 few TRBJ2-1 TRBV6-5 CASRPPGQTSYNEQFF TGTGCCAGCAGACCCCCGGGACAGACTTCCTACAATGAGCAGTTCTTC
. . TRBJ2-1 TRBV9 CASSVGVGFYEQFF TGTGCCAGCAGCGTAGGGGTTGGTTTCTATGAGCAGTTCTTC
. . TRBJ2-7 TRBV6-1 CATNTGSSYEQYF TGTGCCACCAATACAGGGAGCTCCTACGAGCAGTACTTC
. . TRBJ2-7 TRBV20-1 CSASWGPYEQYF TGCAGTGCGAGTTGGGGGCCCTACGAGCAGTACTTC
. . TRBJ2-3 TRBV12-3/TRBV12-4 CASSLGGPSTDTQYF TGTGCCAGCAGTTTAGGGGGCCCTAGCACAGATACGCAGTATTTT
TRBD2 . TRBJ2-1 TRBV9 CASSVTSGPYNEQFF TGTGCCAGCAGCGTGACTAGCGGTCCCTACAATGAGCAGTTCTTC
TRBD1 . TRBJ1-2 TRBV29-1 CSGQGSYGYTF TGCAGCGGACAGGGATCCTATGGCTACACCTTC
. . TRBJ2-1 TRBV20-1 CSARWLAEPYNEQFF TGCAGTGCTAGATGGCTAGCTGAGCCCTACAATGAGCAGTTCTTC
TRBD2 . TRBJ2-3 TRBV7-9 CASSLTSGGFNTQYF TGTGCCAGCAGTTTGACTAGCGGGGGGTTTAATACGCAGTATTTT
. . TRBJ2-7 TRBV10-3 CAISGRGLYEQYF TGTGCCATCAGTGGACGGGGTCTCTACGAGCAGTACTTC
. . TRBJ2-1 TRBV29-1 CSTDPHGEQFF TGCAGCACTGACCCCCATGGGGAGCAGTTCTTC
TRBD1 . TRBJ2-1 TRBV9 CASTPGTGDNEQFF TGTGCCAGCACCCCCGGGACAGGGGACAATGAGCAGTTCTTC
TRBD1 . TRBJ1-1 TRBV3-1 CASSVRQGNTEAFF TGTGCCAGCAGCGTCCGACAGGGGAACACTGAAGCTTTCTTT
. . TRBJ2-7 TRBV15 CATSRGGGGRSYKQYF TGTGCCACCAGCAGAGGTGGCGGAGGGCGATCCTACAAGCAGTACTTC
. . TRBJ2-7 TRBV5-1 CASSLDSRGLGYEQYF TGCGCCAGCAGCTTGGATTCCAGGGGCCTCGGCTACGAGCAGTACTTC
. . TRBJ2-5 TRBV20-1 CSAGKRVETQYF TGCAGTGCTGGGAAAAGGGTAGAGACCCAGTACTTC
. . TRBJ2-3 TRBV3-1 CASSPGGSDTQYF TGTGCCAGCAGCCCCGGGGGCTCAGATACGCAGTATTTT
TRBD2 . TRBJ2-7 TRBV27 CASSGLAGRPYEQYF TGTGCCAGCAGTGGACTAGCGGGGCGACCCTACGAGCAGTACTTC
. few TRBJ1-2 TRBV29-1 CSVSNGANYGYTF TGCAGCGTAAGCAACGGGGCTAACTATGGCTACACCTTC
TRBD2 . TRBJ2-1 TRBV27 CASSPSGKFYNEQFF TGTGCCAGCAGCCCTAGCGGGAAGTTCTACAATGAGCAGTTCTTC
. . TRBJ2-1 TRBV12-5 CASGLAGFSHNEQFF TGTGCTAGTGGTTTGGCGGGGTTCAGTCACAATGAGCAGTTCTTC
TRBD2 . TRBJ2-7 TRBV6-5 CASTTSGRTYEQYF TGTGCCAGCACGACTAGCGGGAGAACCTACGAGCAGTACTTC
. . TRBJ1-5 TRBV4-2 CASSQDLSLNQPQHF TGTGCCAGCAGCCAAGATTTGAGTTTAAATCAGCCCCAGCATTTT
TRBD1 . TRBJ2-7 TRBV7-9 CAGSYGTGVPYEQYF TGTGCCGGCAGCTACGGGACAGGGGTTCCGTACGAGCAGTACTTC
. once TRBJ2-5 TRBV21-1 CASSKFGLAGGIGYNEQYF TGTGCCAGCAGCAAATTCGGGCTAGCGGGGGGAATTGGCTACAATGAGCAGTACTTC
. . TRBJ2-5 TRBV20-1 CSARERQSSQETQYF TGCAGTGCTAGAGAGCGCCAGTCGTCTCAAGAGACCCAGTACTTC
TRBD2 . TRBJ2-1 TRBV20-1 CSARPGLAGYNEQFF TGCAGTGCTAGGCCGGGACTAGCGGGATACAATGAGCAGTTCTTC
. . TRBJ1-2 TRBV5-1 CASSPLRASGGYTF TGCGCCAGCAGCCCCCTCAGGGCGAGCGGCGGCTACACCTTC
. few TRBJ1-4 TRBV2 CASRLHEKLFF TGTGCCAGCCGCCTTCATGAAAAACTGTTTTTT
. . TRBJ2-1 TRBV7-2 CASSSRISSYNEQFF TGTGCCAGCAGCTCCCGTATCAGCTCCTACAATGAGCAGTTCTTC
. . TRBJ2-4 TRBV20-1 CSASDIDLAKNIQYF TGCAGTGCTAGTGATATTGACCTAGCCAAAAACATTCAGTACTTC
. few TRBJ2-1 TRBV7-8 CASSLPGGPNNEQFF TGTGCCAGCAGCTTACCCGGCGGGCCTAACAATGAGCAGTTCTTC
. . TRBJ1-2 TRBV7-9 CASSEVAVPYGYTF TGTGCCAGCAGCGAAGTGGCAGTGCCTTATGGCTACACCTTC
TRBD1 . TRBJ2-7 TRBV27 CASSRDRGYGEQYF TGTGCCAGCAGTAGGGACAGGGGATACGGCGAGCAGTACTTC
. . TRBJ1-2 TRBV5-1 CASSLEGDSYGYTF TGCGCCAGCAGCTTGGAGGGGGATTCGTATGGCTACACCTTC
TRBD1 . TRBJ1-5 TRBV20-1 CSASRGAVGDQPQHF TGCAGTGCTAGCAGGGGGGCGGTAGGTGATCAGCCCCAGCATTTT
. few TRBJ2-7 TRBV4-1 CASSQESRLQYEQYF TGCGCCAGCAGCCAAGAAAGCAGGCTACAATACGAGCAGTACTTC
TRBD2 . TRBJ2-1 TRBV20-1 CSARDRLAVSYNEQFF TGCAGTGCTAGAGATAGGCTAGCGGTTTCCTACAATGAGCAGTTCTTC
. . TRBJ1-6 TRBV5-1 CASSLNGQGGNSPLHF TGCGCCAGCAGCTTGAACGGGCAGGGTGGTAATTCACCCCTCCACTTT
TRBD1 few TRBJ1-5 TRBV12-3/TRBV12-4 CASSLQGAGQPQHF TGTGCCAGCAGTTTACAGGGGGCGGGACAGCCCCAGCATTTT
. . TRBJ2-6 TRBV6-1 CTSSEYMGSGANVLTF TGTACCAGCAGTGAATATATGGGTTCTGGGGCCAACGTCCTGACTTTC
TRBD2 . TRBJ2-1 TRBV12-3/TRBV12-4 CASNLLAGRYNEQFF TGTGCCAGCAACCTACTAGCGGGGCGCTACAATGAGCAGTTCTTC